Each of the 29 T cell receptor beta chains below was sequenced from the same sample in a study of blood T cell repertoires in COVID-19. The assay was immunoSEQ multiplex PCR, and TCRdb's table has in-frame clones only and misses some. Found here are about 34,000 clones, approximately 82% of them singletons; the top ten hold roughly 7.4%. The material sequenced was peripheral blood. All receptors derive from a woman in her fifties or sixties with acute or convalescent COVID-19.

This clone appeared once. The CDR3 DNA reads as TGTGCCAGCAGCCAGACAGGGGGCACAGATACGCAGTATTTT. The encoded protein is CASSQTGGTDTQYF. The chain links TRBV6-5 to TRBJ2-3; 8 bases match TRBD1. V dropped 6 bases and J dropped 1; count of bases not matched to a gene: 3. The CDR3 runs to 14 residues. The germline gives CDR1 MNHEY, CDR2 SVGAGI.

V usage is TRBV25-1 and J usage is TRBJ2-7; D unresolved. Looked up from germline, CDR1 is MGHDK and CDR2 is SYGVNS. The V gene lost 11 bases and the J gene lost 2 bases, with 13 bases spanning the gap. This CDR3 has 12 amino acids. The CDR3 DNA is TGTGCCGTTCGAGGAGACGCCTACGAGCAGTACTTC. This gives the protein CAVRGDAYEQYF.

This rearrangement joins TRBV3-1 (or the pseudogene TRBV3-2) to TRBJ2-3, with D possibly TRBD2 on 6 matching bases. This CDR3 contains 16 residues. Trimming removed 0 bases from V and 5 bases from J, with 15 bases in between. CDR1 LGHDT and CDR2 YNNKEL come from the germline V gene (reference sequence). CDR3: CASSQDRTLGGDTQYF. CDR3 DNA: TGTGCCAGCAGCCAAGATCGGACCCTCGGGGGAGATACGCAGTATTTT.

The V gene is TRBV4-1, the J gene TRBJ2-3, with D unresolved. The CDR3 extends over 14 amino acids. The germline V and J ends were trimmed by 1 base and 6 bases, with 11 bases remaining between them. From germline, CDR1 is MGHRA and CDR2 YSYEKL. For the CDR3, the DNA is TGCGCCAGCAGCCAAGGTCTGGCTTTGGATACGCAGTATTTT. Translation gives CASSQGLALDTQYF.

The rearrangement links TRBV11-2 to TRBJ1-1; 8 bases match TRBD1. The CDR3 is 14 amino acids. J was trimmed by 6 bases and V by 3 bases; bases with no gene match: 6. Germline V gene data show CDR1 as SGHAT and CDR2 as FQNNGV. The CDR3 DNA reads as TGTGCCAGCAGCTTGAGCAGGGGGCTTTCTGAAGCTTTCTTT. It encodes CASSLSRGLSEAFF.

This rearrangement joins TRBV9 to TRBJ2-7, with 11 bases matching TRBD2. The CDR3 extends over 16 amino acids. V lost 4 bases, J lost 1 base, and 7 bases stayed unmatched. The germline CDR1 and CDR2 sequences are SGDLS and YYNGEE. CDR3 sequence: CASSPQASGGSYEQYF. The CDR3 DNA reads TGTGCCAGCAGCCCCCAGGCTAGCGGGGGGTCCTACGAGCAGTACTTC.

The gene calls are TRBV2 and TRBJ1-6; maybe TRBD1 (6 bases). This CDR3 is 15 amino acids long. The germline V gene encodes CDR1 SNHLY and CDR2 FYNNEI. V was pared by 4 bases and J by 9 bases, with 16 bases between. The CDR3 nucleotides are TGTGCCAGCAGTGCGTCGGGGGGGCGCGGTTCACCCCTCCACTTT. Its translation: CASSASGGRGSPLHF.

The chain combines TRBV27 with TRBJ1-5; D is undetermined. Germline lookup yields CDR1 MNHEY and CDR2 SMNVEV (reference sequence). This CDR3 is 14 amino acids long. The germline V and J ends were trimmed by 1 base and 4 bases, with 8 bases remaining between them. In DNA, the CDR3 is TGTGCCAGCAGTTTATATCCGGGAAATCAGCCCCAGCATTTT. Its translation is CASSLYPGNQPQHF.

The chain is built from TRBV5-1 and TRBJ2-2, with D possibly being TRBD2 (5 bases). The CDR3 contains 15 residues. Germline V gives CDR1 SGHRS, CDR2 YFSETQ. V was cut by 1 base and J by 4 bases, with 11 bases left in between. CDR3 sequence: CASSLNGETTGELFF. The DNA of the CDR3 is TGCGCCAGCAGCTTGAACGGGGAAACCACCGGGGAGCTGTTTTTT. Looking up the rest from reference TRBV5-1 and TRBJ2-2 gives the full variable domain: KAGVTQTPRYLIKTRGQQVTLSCSPISGHRSVSWYQQTPGQGLQFLFEYFSETQRNKGNFPGRFSGRQFSNSRSEMNVSTLELGDSALYLCASSLNGETTGELFFGEGSRLTVL.

The chain combines TRBV5-4 with TRBJ1-6; no definite D call. The CDR3 has 12 residues. Germline V gives CDR1 SGHNT, CDR2 YYREEE (reference sequence). V lost 2 bases, J lost 9 bases, and 6 bases lay in between. CDR3 DNA sequence: TGTGCCAGCAGCTTACAGACTTCACCCCTCCACTTT. It encodes CASSLQTSPLHF.

The table lists this clone with a few counts. CDR3 nucleotide sequence: TGTGCCAGCAGTTTAGCAGGGGGCGATTCACCCCTCCACTTT. Translated: CASSLAGGDSPLHF. The rearrangement links TRBV27 to TRBJ1-6, with 8 bases fitting TRBD1. The CDR3 covers 14 residues. Germline values: CDR1 MNHEY, CDR2 SMNVEV (reference sequence). Trimming cost V 2 bases and J 8 bases; bases outside gene matches: 2.

This rearrangement joins TRBV24-1 to TRBJ2-2, with TRBD2 matching over 7 bases. V shed 4 bases and J 6 bases; nucleotides not matched to a gene: 7. The length of the CDR3 is 15 residues. Germline assignment: CDR1 KGHDR and CDR2 SFDVKD. The CDR3 loop is CATSDPSGVAGELFF. The CDR3 nucleotides read TGTGCCACCAGTGACCCCAGCGGGGTAGCCGGGGAGCTGTTTTTT.

The rearrangement uses TRBV19 and TRBJ1-6, with a weak D call TRBD1 (5 bases). The V gene lost 6 bases and the J gene lost 4 bases, with 16 bases spanning the gap. CDR1 is LNHDA and CDR2 is SQIVND in the germline V gene (reference sequence). The CDR3 covers 16 residues. The CDR3 DNA is TGTGCCAGTAGCGACACGGGGGAGACGTATAATTCACCCCTCCACTTT. This sequence encodes CASSDTGETYNSPLHF.

The chain carries TRBV27 and TRBJ2-7; 7 nucleotides line up with TRBD1. This CDR3 region has 15 residues. The J segment lost 2 bases and the V segment lost 3 bases, leaving 7 bases of the junction unmatched. Germline V CDR1 and CDR2: MNHEY, SMNVEV (reference sequence). DNA of the CDR3: TGTGCCAGCAGTTTCGGTACAGGGGCCGCCTACGAGCAGTACTTC. Amino acid sequence: CASSFGTGAAYEQYF.

This rearrangement joins TRBV5-1 to TRBJ1-6, with D hard to call. V was cut by 4 bases and J by 7 bases, with 18 bases left in between. The CDR3 is 16 amino acids. CDR1 and CDR2 from the germline V gene are SGHRS and YFSETQ. This chain's CDR3 is CASSLDRTNLNSPLHF. In DNA form, the CDR3 reads TGCGCCAGCAGCCTGGACCGGACTAATTTAAATTCACCCCTCCACTTT.

This clone appeared once. The chain has TRBV10-3 and TRBJ2-5; 7 bases fit TRBD1. The germline gives CDR1 ENHRY, CDR2 SYGVKD. The CDR3 contains 15 residues. V was pared by 0 bases and J by 5 bases, with 6 bases of the junction left unmatched. The CDR3 protein is CAISESKGAIETQYF. The CDR3 region has the DNA TGTGCCATCAGTGAGTCGAAGGGGGCGATCGAGACCCAGTACTTC.

The chain combines TRBV5-1 with TRBJ2-7, with 8 positions matching TRBD1. V was clipped by 4 bases and J by 0 bases; unmatched bases: 9. Germline values: CDR1 SGHRS, CDR2 YFSETQ. CDR3 length: 16 amino acids. This CDR3 is CASSKMGQATSYEQYF. CDR3 nucleotide sequence: TGCGCCAGCAGCAAAATGGGACAGGCCACCTCCTACGAGCAGTACTTC.

The rearrangement links TRBV2 to TRBJ1-5; 7 nucleotides align to TRBD1. Germline V gene sequence: CDR1 SNHLY, CDR2 FYNNEI. V trimming: 7 bases; J trimming: 6 bases; junction bases outside the gene matches: 6. The CDR3 totals 13 residues. This CDR3 reads CASTPEGAQPQHF. CDR3 in DNA: TGTGCCAGCACCCCCGAGGGGGCTCAGCCCCAGCATTTT.

The genes are TRBV10-2 and TRBJ1-6; 10 nucleotides align to TRBD1. V gave up 6 bases and J gave up 8 bases; unmatched junction bases: 7. The CDR3 totals 15 residues. In germline, CDR1 is WSHSY, CDR2 SAAADI. In DNA form, the CDR3 reads TGCGCCAGCAGCCGGACAGGGGGTTCTGATTCACCCCTCCACTTT. Amino acids: CASSRTGGSDSPLHF.

The chain is built from TRBV28 and TRBJ1-5, with 9 bases lining up with TRBD1. Germline V lookup: CDR1 MDHEN, CDR2 SYDVKM. Trimming took 3 bases from V and 5 from J; bases not matched to a gene: 2. CDR3 size: 14 residues. Here the CDR3 reads CASSLGDRDQPQHF. In DNA form, the CDR3 reads TGTGCCAGCAGTTTGGGGGACAGGGATCAGCCCCAGCATTTT.

The DNA of the CDR3 is TGTGCCAGCAGCTTGGGGGGCGGCCTTTCCTTCACAGATACGCAGTATTTT. Translation: CASSLGGGLSFTDTQYF. The chain employs TRBV5-8 and TRBJ2-3, with D maybe TRBD1 (5 bases). Trimming removed 0 bases from V and 2 bases from J, with 16 bases in between. The germline V gene encodes CDR1 SGHTS and CDR2 YDEGEE. This CDR3 spans 17 amino acids.

The chain employs TRBV5-5 and TRBJ1-5; D is unresolved. The ends were cut back, 4 bases at V and 7 bases at J, with 18 bases in the middle. Germline V gene sequence: CDR1 SGHKS, CDR2 YYEKEE (reference sequence). The CDR3 is 15 amino acids. The CDR3 DNA reads TGTGCCAGCAGCCTGTCGGCAGAACTAAACCAGCCCCAGCATTTT. It encodes CASSLSAELNQPQHF.

This chain connects TRBV10-3 to TRBJ1-6, with D uncertain. This CDR3 is 14 amino acids long. V lost 7 bases and J 7 bases, leaving 14 bases between the germline ends. Germline V gene data show CDR1 as ENHRY and CDR2 as SYGVKD. The CDR3 nucleotides are TGTGCCATCACCGCCGGGATTTTCAATTCACCCCTCCACTTT. Protein: CAITAGIFNSPLHF.

The chain has TRBV10-1 and TRBJ2-7; D unresolved. V lost 0 bases and J 6 bases, leaving 12 bases between the germline ends. This CDR3 comprises 14 residues. The germline V gene has CDR1 WNHNN and CDR2 SYGVQD (reference sequence). The CDR3 is CASSESLELGEQYF. The CDR3 coding sequence is TGCGCCAGCAGTGAGTCGCTTGAGCTTGGCGAGCAGTACTTC.

This clone came up a few times. The CDR3 DNA follows: TGTGCCAGCAGCCCCGGAAGACAGAAGAACACTGAAGCTTTCTTT. The encoded protein is CASSPGRQKNTEAFF. The chain links TRBV6-5 to TRBJ1-1; the D gene is possibly TRBD1 (5 bases). The CDR3 is 15 amino acids. CDR1 is MNHEY, CDR2 SVGAGI, per germline. Trimming pared 6 bases from V and 1 base from J, leaving 15 bases between.

The rearrangement links TRBV15 to TRBJ2-1, with 8 bases lining up with TRBD2. Germline V gene lookup returns CDR1 LNHNV and CDR2 YYDKDF (reference sequence). Unmatched junction bases numbered 6, after V lost 1 base and J lost 7 bases. This CDR3 spans 15 amino acids. Here the CDR3 DNA reads TGTGCCACCAGCAGAGGGGGACTAGAGGGTAATGAGCAGTTCTTC. Protein sequence: CATSRGGLEGNEQFF. Together with reference TRBV15 and TRBJ2-1, the CDR3 gives the full variable domain: DAMVIQNPRYQVTQFGKPVTLSCSQTLNHNVMYWYQQKSSQAPKLLFHYYDKDFNNEADTPDNFQSRRPNTSFCFLDIRSPGLGDTAMYLCATSRGGLEGNEQFFGPGTRLTVL.

The chain combines TRBV6-5 with TRBJ1-2; the D gene is possibly TRBD1 (6 bases). The germline V gene encodes CDR1 MNHEY and CDR2 SVGAGI. This CDR3 contains 14 residues. V was pared by 4 bases and J by 4 bases, with 13 bases between. The CDR3 here is CASSSDLGGYGYTF. The CDR3 DNA is TGTGCCAGCAGTTCTGACCTAGGGGGCTATGGCTACACCTTC.

This chain joins TRBV3-1 (or the pseudogene TRBV3-2) and TRBJ2-1, with D possibly matching TRBD2 (5 bases). Trimming pared 5 bases from V and 7 bases from J, leaving 9 bases between. CDR1 and CDR2 (germline): LGHDT, YNNKEL (reference sequence). The CDR3 extends over 12 amino acids. CDR3 protein: CASSFSVNEQFF. The CDR3 DNA is TGTGCCAGCAGCTTTAGCGTGAATGAGCAGTTCTTC.

This chain joins TRBV7-3 and TRBJ2-2, with D unresolved. V was pared by 1 base and J by 6 bases, with 3 bases between. Germline values: CDR1 SGHTA, CDR2 FQGTGA. CDR3 length: 12 residues. The CDR3 here is CASSLRPGELFF. The CDR3 nucleotides read TGTGCCAGCAGCTTAAGGCCCGGGGAGCTGTTTTTT.